A selection of T cell receptor beta chains follows, all from one sample in a study of blood T cell repertoires in COVID-19. Sequencing was performed with immunoSEQ multiplex PCR; in TCRdb, only in-frame clones are kept and a portion is missing. The table shows around 100,000 clones, with just under 95% occurring only once. The material sequenced was peripheral blood. The receptors originated from a man aged 70 or older with acute or convalescent COVID-19. Each CDR3 is given with its conserved first and last residue.

V gene,CDR3 protein
TRBV11-3,CASTPLAGTDTQYF
TRBV5-1,CASRPIPGQLTEAFF
TRBV28,CASSFPHSGNTIYF
TRBV6-5,CASRRTGVATEAFF
TRBV6-2/TRBV6-3,CASSPPGTSWVRGQYF
TRBV5-4,CASSLRGGGVAFF
TRBV11-2,CASSLVGGLSDTIYF
TRBV5-1,CASSLVWDTKETQYF
TRBV12-1,CASSFAQINRGRRNTIYF
TRBV27,CASSRLAGSYEQYF
TRBV5-5,CASSLGTGTYNEQFF
TRBV12-3/TRBV12-4,CASSSDSYGYTF
TRBV4-1,CASSQFTGTGSVSLHF
TRBV27,CASSQTPSAGFPSYEQYF
TRBV15,CATSSHLAGGNEQYF
TRBV28,CASSLNGGFYEQYF
TRBV6-6,CASSTQISNQPQHF
TRBV11-3,CASSFRTGEDTEAFF
TRBV28,CASSPPGGNQPQHF
TRBV6-5,CASSYSVGANTEAFF
TRBV5-1,CASSLFTGGTYEQYF
TRBV6-2/TRBV6-3,CASSYSKGRASGYTF
TRBV6-1,CASSAGGSSYNEQFF
TRBV2,CASSEGQGLDEQYF
TRBV4-3,CASSPTGTGSYGYTF
TRBV7-8,CASSLDPGGGNTGELFF
TRBV11-3,CASSLVYGATGEEEQFF
TRBV9,CASSRDRGEEKLFF
TRBV30,CAWSVRGQGNSPLHF